Each of the 32 T cell receptor beta chains below was sequenced from the same sample in a study of relationships among human T cell subsets. TCR alpha and beta CDR3s were amplified from mRNA by semiquantitative ARM-PCR. Tagged nested gene-specific primers were used first, then communal superprimers amplified exponentially. One entry per CDR3 protein results from TCRdb running MiXCR on the multiplex PCR reads. The sample yields 16,000 or so distinct CDR3 sequences, less than 80% seen once. The sequenced sample was total T cells sorted from blood. All receptors derive from a man in his forties in good health.

This clonotype has only a few counts. The genes are TRBV20-1 and TRBJ1-5, with 8 positions matching TRBD1. Per germline, CDR1 DFQATT and CDR2 SNEGSKA (reference sequence). V lost 3 bases and J lost 1; bases outside the gene matches: 2. The CDR3 is 14 amino acids. The CDR3 protein is CSARDRVSNQPQHF. The CDR3 region has the DNA TGCAGTGCTAGGGACAGGGTGAGCAATCAGCCCCAGCATTTT.

This clonotype was counted a single time. Here the CDR3 DNA reads TGTGCCAGCAGTTACGGGTCAGAAGGTGATACGCAGTATTTT. As protein: CASSYGSEGDTQYF. The J gene is TRBJ2-3, the V gene TRBV12-3 or TRBV12-4, with unresolved D. The CDR3 contains 14 residues. The ends were cut back, 4 bases at V and 6 bases at J, with 14 bases in the middle.

This clonotype was seen a few times. The chain is built from TRBV11-2 and TRBJ1-1; D is unclear. Germline-derived CDR1 and CDR2 are SGHAT and FQNNGV. V was shortened by 0 bases and J by 11 bases, with 13 bases between the two germline ends. This CDR3 is 13 amino acids long. CDR3 DNA: TGTGCCAGCAGCTTAGATCACGAGGTCTCGGCTTTCTTT. This encodes CASSLDHEVSAFF.

V is TRBV11-2 and J is TRBJ2-3; D remains unclear. CDR1 SGHAT and CDR2 FQNNGV come from the germline V gene. The CDR3 runs to 13 residues. V was shortened by 5 bases and J by 4 bases, with 10 bases between the two germline ends. CDR3 sequence: CASSPRMPDTQYF. The DNA of the CDR3 is TGTGCCAGCAGCCCTCGAATGCCAGATACGCAGTATTTT.

This clonotype turned up a few times. V gene TRBV7-9 combines with J gene TRBJ2-7; D could derive from TRBD1 or TRBD2 (5 bases each). Per germline, CDR1 SEHNR and CDR2 FQNEAQ (reference sequence). The length of the CDR3 is 14 residues. The V end was cut by 7 bases, the J end by 3 bases, with 16 bases between. The CDR3 sequence is CASTSWDRFYEQYF. DNA for the CDR3: TGTGCCAGCACCTCATGGGACCGATTCTACGAGCAGTACTTC.

The gene calls are TRBV11-2 and TRBJ2-6; the D gene is possibly TRBD1 (5 bases). This CDR3 is 16 amino acids long. CDR1 and CDR2 from the germline V gene are SGHAT and FQNNGV. The germline V and J ends were trimmed by 0 bases and 5 bases, with 11 bases remaining between them. This CDR3 is CASSLEGVAWANVLTF. CDR3 bases: TGTGCCAGCAGCTTAGAAGGGGTGGCCTGGGCCAACGTCCTGACTTTC.

This chain connects TRBV13 to TRBJ2-5; weak D call: TRBD2 (6 bases). The CDR3 sequence is 13 residues long. The germline V gene encodes CDR1 PRHDT and CDR2 FYEKMQ (reference sequence). The V end lost 8 bases, the J end lost 4 bases, and 14 bases lay between the germline ends. The DNA of the CDR3 is TGTGCCAGCGGGGGGTCAGGGCGAGAGACCCAGTACTTC. Translating gives CASGGSGRETQYF.

This clonotype was seen a single time. The V and J genes are TRBV28 and TRBJ2-3, with a weak D call TRBD1 (5 bases). This CDR3 region has 14 residues. Germline V gene sequence: CDR1 MDHEN, CDR2 SYDVKM. V was cut by 10 bases and J by 6 bases, with 20 bases left in between. DNA of the CDR3: TGTGCCACCACTGTCCCCACAGGTCGGGATACGCAGTATTTT. Translated, it gives CATTVPTGRDTQYF.

The rearrangement uses TRBV27 and TRBJ2-1; 7 nucleotides align to TRBD1. Germline V gene data show CDR1 as MNHEY and CDR2 as SMNVEV (reference sequence). The CDR3 is 13 amino acids. J gave up 4 bases and V 7 bases, and 4 bases lay outside the gene matches. This CDR3 is CASTIQGYNEQFF. The CDR3 DNA is TGTGCCAGCACCATACAGGGGTACAATGAGCAGTTCTTC.

This sequence joins TRBV7-8 and TRBJ1-4; perhaps TRBD1 as D (5 bases). V shed 0 bases and J shed 7 bases, with 12 bases lying between them. CDR3 length equals 15 residues. Germline CDR1 SGHVS, CDR2 FQNEAQ. The CDR3: CASSLALGGGEKLFF. The CDR3 nucleotides read TGTGCCAGCAGCTTAGCGCTGGGGGGGGGTGAAAAACTGTTTTTT.

The chain carries TRBV6-5 and TRBJ2-7, with TRBD2 as a possible D gene (6 bases). Per germline, CDR1 MNHEY and CDR2 SVGAGI. The CDR3 is made up of 14 amino acids. The V end was cut by 5 bases, the J end by 5 bases, with 16 bases between. The CDR3 is CASSPDGTLDEQYF. The CDR3 DNA reads TGTGCCAGCAGTCCAGACGGGACTTTGGACGAGCAGTACTTC.

The J gene is TRBJ2-4, the V gene TRBV11-2; TRBD1 matches 7 bases. In germline, CDR1 is SGHAT, CDR2 FQNNGV. Trimming took 0 bases from V and 6 from J; bases not matched to a gene: 8. This CDR3 region has 16 residues. DNA for the CDR3: TGTGCCAGCAGCTTAGATCGACAGGGAAGTGGAAACATTCAGTACTTC. Protein: CASSLDRQGSGNIQYF.

CDR3 nucleotide sequence: TGCAGTGCTAGGGCCCCCGGGACCTTGTATGGCTACACCTTC. Encoded protein: CSARAPGTLYGYTF. The chain is built from TRBV20-1 and TRBJ1-2; TRBD1 is a possible D gene (5 bases). Germline V lookup: CDR1 DFQATT, CDR2 SNEGSKA (reference sequence). This CDR3 comprises 14 residues. Trimming left V 3 bases short and J 5 bases short, with 16 bases between.

The CDR3 is CASSPEWGQPQHF. The DNA of the CDR3 is TGTGCCAGCAGCCCAGAATGGGGGCAGCCCCAGCATTTT. The V gene is TRBV11-2, the J gene TRBJ1-5; maybe TRBD1 (5 bases). This CDR3 has 13 residues. V lost 5 bases and J 7 bases, leaving 12 bases between the germline ends. Germline V gene lookup returns CDR1 SGHAT and CDR2 FQNNGV.

In its sample, this clonotype was seen once. The CDR3 sequence: CASTLSSSYGTQYF. CDR3 nucleotide sequence: TGCGCCAGCACCTTATCTAGCTCCTATGGGACCCAGTACTTC. V usage is TRBV5-1 and J usage is TRBJ2-5; a possible D gene is TRBD2 (5 bases). Trimming left V 6 bases short and J 7 bases short, with 19 bases between. The germline CDR1 and CDR2 sequences are SGHRS and YFSETQ. The CDR3 runs 14 residues.

The sample holds one count of this clonotype. The chain recombines TRBV11-2 with TRBJ1-1; D is undetermined. This CDR3 has 14 residues. The V gene lost 4 bases and the J gene lost 0 bases, with 9 bases spanning the gap. Germline loops: CDR1 SGHAT, CDR2 FQNNGV. CDR3 in DNA: TGTGCCAGCAGCTACCCGACCTTGAACACTGAAGCTTTCTTT. Amino acids: CASSYPTLNTEAFF.

The table lists this clonotype with a count of one. One end of the junction is discordant with germline, which a read error may explain. The V call is TRBV7-9, the J call TRBJ2-5, with 9 bases lining up with TRBD2. The CDR3 length is 15 residues. Per germline, CDR1 SEHNR and CDR2 FQNEAQ (reference sequence). The CDR3 loop is CASSLDSGGRETRYF. DNA of the CDR3: TGTGCCAGCAGCTTAGATAGCGGGGGAAGAGAGACCCGGTACTTC.

V is TRBV14 and J is TRBJ2-3; D uncertain. This CDR3 comprises 16 residues. Germline-derived CDR1 and CDR2 are SGHDN and FVKESK. The V end was cut by 0 bases, the J end by 3 bases, with 13 bases between. The CDR3 loop is CASSQEKETLTDTQYF. CDR3 in DNA: TGTGCCAGCAGCCAAGAAAAGGAGACTTTAACAGATACGCAGTATTTT.

This clonotype was detected only a few times. The J gene is TRBJ2-2, the V gene TRBV28, with D tentatively TRBD1 (5 bases). The CDR3 loop spans 14 amino acids. V was pared by 6 bases and J by 6 bases, with 14 bases between. Looked up from germline, CDR1 is MDHEN and CDR2 is SYDVKM. In DNA form, the CDR3 reads TGTGCCAGCAGCGTCCAGGGTTTGGCCGGGGAGCTGTTTTTT. This encodes CASSVQGLAGELFF.

This clonotype turned up a few times. This rearrangement joins TRBV6-6 to TRBJ2-5; D might be TRBD2 (6 bases). The CDR3 totals 14 residues. Germline V lookup: CDR1 MNHNY, CDR2 SVGAGI (reference sequence). Trimming stripped 2 bases from V and 6 bases from J, with 13 bases between. The DNA for the CDR3 is TGTGCCAGCAGTTACCAGGGAGGCGAGAAGACCCAGTACTTC. As protein: CASSYQGGEKTQYF.

This clonotype was seen once. This chain uses TRBV2 with TRBJ1-6, with 8 bases aligning to TRBD1. This CDR3 has 14 amino acids. The V and J ends lost 8 bases and 7 bases, in that order; junction bases with no gene match: 7. Germline CDR1 is SNHLY and CDR2 is FYNNEI. CDR3 residues: CASARTGYNSPLHF. The CDR3 DNA sequence: TGTGCCAGCGCACGGACAGGGTACAATTCACCCCTCCACTTT.

The J gene is TRBJ2-5, the V gene TRBV4-1, with 12 bases identical to TRBD2. J gave up 4 bases and V 1 base, and 10 bases lay outside the gene matches. The CDR3 has 18 amino acids. Germline CDR1 MGHRA, CDR2 YSYEKL. The CDR3 DNA reads as TGCGCCAGCAGCCAAGTCAAGGGAGGACTAGCGGGGTTAGAGACCCAGTACTTC. Residues: CASSQVKGGLAGLETQYF.

The genes are TRBV5-1 and TRBJ2-1, with 8 nucleotides matching TRBD1. Germline V gene sequence: CDR1 SGHRS, CDR2 YFSETQ. Germline trimming cut 6 bases from V and 3 bases from J; bases unmatched to any gene: 11. The CDR3 totals 16 residues. Here the CDR3 DNA reads TGCGCCAGCACCGCCTATCCAGGGGGCTACTACAATGAGCAGTTCTTC. Translation: CASTAYPGGYYNEQFF.

This clonotype was seen only a few times. This sequence joins TRBV27 and TRBJ2-1, with D hard to call. The length of the CDR3 is 13 residues. The germline V and J ends were trimmed by 2 bases and 6 bases, with 8 bases remaining between them. Germline CDR1 and CDR2: MNHEY and SMNVEV (reference sequence). DNA for the CDR3: TGTGCCAGCAGTTTAATGGGCCCCAATGAGCAGTTCTTC. Encoded protein: CASSLMGPNEQFF.

This chain links TRBV29-1 with TRBJ2-7, with D hard to call. The CDR3 spans 15 residues. The germline V gene encodes CDR1 SQVTM and CDR2 ANQGSEA. Trimming stripped 6 bases from V and 3 bases from J, with 21 bases between. Written as DNA, the CDR3 is TGCAGCGTGAAGGCCCCGACGCCGACTTACTACGAGCAGTACTTC. Its translation is CSVKAPTPTYYEQYF.

This clonotype has a handful of counts. The J gene is TRBJ2-1, the V gene TRBV5-1, with D uncertain. The CDR3 totals 14 residues. V was trimmed by 0 bases and J by 4 bases, leaving 8 bases between them. Germline V lookup: CDR1 SGHRS, CDR2 YFSETQ. CDR3 in DNA: TGCGCCAGCAGCTTGGGGACGGCATACAATGAGCAGTTCTTC. As protein: CASSLGTAYNEQFF.

The genes are TRBV27 and TRBJ2-7; 10 bases are shared with TRBD2. Germline CDR1 reads MNHEY; CDR2 reads SMNVEV (reference sequence). With 0 bases clipped from V and 7 bases from J, the junction kept 3 bases outside the gene matches. CDR3 size: 14 residues. CDR3 nucleotide sequence: TGTGCCAGCAGTTTATCAGGACTAGCGGAAGAGCAGTACTTC. Translating it yields CASSLSGLAEEQYF.

V and J are TRBV20-1 and TRBJ1-5; tentatively, D is TRBD1 (5 bases). Per the germline V gene, CDR1 is DFQATT and CDR2 is SNEGSKA (reference sequence). This CDR3 contains 15 residues. Trimming took 7 bases from V and 5 from J, leaving 21 bases between them. The DNA of the CDR3 is TGCAGTGTTAAGGGCCGGGACCGACCTTATCAGCCCCAGCATTTT. The encoded protein is CSVKGRDRPYQPQHF.

This clonotype was seen more than once but under ten times. This chain uses TRBV7-8 with TRBJ1-5; D uncertain. Germline V gene sequence: CDR1 SGHVS, CDR2 FQNEAQ. V dropped 1 base and J dropped 5 bases, with 6 bases sitting between them. This CDR3 has 13 amino acids. For the CDR3, the DNA is TGTGCCAGCAGCTTAGATCGCGATCAGCCCCAGCATTTT. As protein: CASSLDRDQPQHF.

The chain recombines TRBV10-3 with TRBJ1-1; D remains ambiguous. Deletions cut 3 bases from V and 7 bases from J, with 6 bases between. Germline V gene sequence: CDR1 ENHRY, CDR2 SYGVKD. This CDR3 comprises 11 residues. The CDR3 DNA reads TGTGCCATCAGTGAAGGACGTGAAGCTTTCTTT. Translated: CAISEGREAFF.

There are a few counts of this clonotype. The chain combines TRBV30 with TRBJ1-1; D is unresolved. Trimming took 0 bases from V and 1 from J, leaving 12 bases between them. Germline-derived CDR1 and CDR2 are GTSNPN and SVGIG (reference sequence). The CDR3 loop spans 15 amino acids. The CDR3: CAWSVDLTRNTEAFF. The DNA of the CDR3 is TGTGCCTGGAGTGTGGATCTCACGAGGAACACTGAAGCTTTCTTT.

V is TRBV7-2 and J is TRBJ2-5; 10 nucleotides agree with TRBD2. There are 15 residues in the CDR3. Looked up from germline, CDR1 is SGHTA and CDR2 is FQGNSA. V lost 2 bases and J lost 4; bases outside the gene matches: 4. The DNA for the CDR3 is TGTGCCAGCAGCTTAACCAGCGGGAGGGTAGAGACCCAGTACTTC. Protein: CASSLTSGRVETQYF.